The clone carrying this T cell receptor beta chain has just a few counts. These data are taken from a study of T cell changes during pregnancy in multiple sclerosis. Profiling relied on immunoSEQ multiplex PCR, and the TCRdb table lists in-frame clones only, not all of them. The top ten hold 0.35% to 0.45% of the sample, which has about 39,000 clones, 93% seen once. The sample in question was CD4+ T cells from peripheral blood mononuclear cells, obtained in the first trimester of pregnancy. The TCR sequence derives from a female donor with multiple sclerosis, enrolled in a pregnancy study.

CDR3 protein: CASSQDSYEQYF. The DNA of the CDR3 is TGTGCCAGCAGTCAAGACAGCTACGAGCAGTACTTC. The chain is built from TRBV6-6 and TRBJ2-7; D perhaps matches TRBD1 (5 bases). CDR1 MNHNY and CDR2 SVGAGI come from the germline V gene (reference sequence). Trimming stripped 5 bases from V and 3 bases from J, with 8 bases between. The CDR3 is 12 amino acids.